One and the same sample provided the 3 T cell receptor beta chains below, sequenced in a study of shared clonotypes between healthy human individuals (dated by TCRdb to the early 2020s). Library method: the immunoSEQ multiplex PCR assay. TCRdb re-hosts the immuneACCESS table, in-frame sequences only. Its copies lack some clones; in the studies checked, an unresolved V gene accounts for under half of them, and the cause for the rest is not known. Across this sample there are roughly 1 million clones, with about 75% seen only once. The ten largest clones capture roughly 1.4% of the sample. The specimen was memory CD4+ T cells sorted from blood. The cell subset or site tag for this specimen amounts to: CD45RA-negative fraction. The receptors were sampled from a man between 18 and 29 years old in good health.

This clone was counted a single time. The chain joins TRBV5-1 to TRBJ2-7; tentative D call: TRBD2 (6 bases). Deletions cut 3 bases from V and 2 bases from J, with 12 bases between. In germline, CDR1 is SGHRS, CDR2 YFSETQ. The CDR3 consists of 14 residues. CDR3 nucleotides: TGCGCCAGCAGCTACTCGTCGGGAGCCTACGAGCAGTACTTC. This sequence encodes CASSYSSGAYEQYF. The whole variable domain, remainder taken from reference TRBV5-1 and TRBJ2-7, is KAGVTQTPRYLIKTRGQQVTLSCSPISGHRSVSWYQQTPGQGLQFLFEYFSETQRNKGNFPGRFSGRQFSNSRSEMNVSTLELGDSALYLCASSYSSGAYEQYFGPGTRLTVT.

To note about this clone: Other DNA sequences within the sample encode an identical CDR3. This rearrangement joins TRBV30 to TRBJ2-3; D is ambiguous. Trimming shortened V by 0 bases and J by 1 base, and 5 bases separated the two germline ends. CDR3 length: 13 residues. CDR1 and CDR2 from the germline V gene are GTSNPN and SVGIG (reference sequence). The CDR3 DNA reads as TGTGCCTGGAGTGTAAAAGGCACAGATACGCAGTATTTT. Amino acid sequence: CAWSVKGTDTQYF.

The V gene is TRBV2, the J gene TRBJ2-7; weak D call: TRBD1 (5 bases). V was trimmed by 6 bases and J by 2 bases, leaving 11 bases between them. This CDR3 has 13 residues. CDR1 is SNHLY and CDR2 is FYNNEI in the germline V gene. CDR3 sequence reads: CASSLTVTYEQYF. The DNA of the CDR3 is TGTGCCAGCAGCTTGACAGTAACCTACGAGCAGTACTTC.